The clone carrying this T cell receptor beta chain was observed many times. What it binds is unknown. The sample belongs to a study of T-cell reconstitution after alpha-beta-depleted transplantation in children. Findings and limits, study-wide: T-cell counts and diversity at one year following transplant were attributed mainly to newly produced T cells. Several hundred expanded graft clones reportedly supplied alpha-beta T cells about two months after transplant. Some patients owed their high day-60 TCRbeta diversity to surviving recipient T cells and thymic progenitors.

Germline CDR1 is MDHEN and CDR2 is SYDVKM. The CDR3 contains 17 residues. Losses at the gene ends were 8 bases for V and 5 bases for J; bases not matched to a gene: 21. For TCRbeta, the library was prepared with unique molecular identifiers. TCRdb redid the calling of the PCR reads with MiXCR, one entry per CDR3 protein. The sample contains 190,000 or so distinct CDR3 sequences, roughly 6.5% of which appear only once. Sequencing was performed on PBMCs, taken before TCRalphabeta/CD19-depleted stem cell transplant. The J gene is TRBJ2-7, the V gene TRBV28; TRBD1 agrees at 7 bases. The source is a girl under three years old with combined immunodeficiency, due to receive a stem cell transplant. CDR3 amino acids: CASGIMDRSPGVDEQYF. In DNA, the CDR3 is TGTGCCAGCGGAATAATGGACAGGTCCCCTGGGGTCGACGAGCAGTACTTC.